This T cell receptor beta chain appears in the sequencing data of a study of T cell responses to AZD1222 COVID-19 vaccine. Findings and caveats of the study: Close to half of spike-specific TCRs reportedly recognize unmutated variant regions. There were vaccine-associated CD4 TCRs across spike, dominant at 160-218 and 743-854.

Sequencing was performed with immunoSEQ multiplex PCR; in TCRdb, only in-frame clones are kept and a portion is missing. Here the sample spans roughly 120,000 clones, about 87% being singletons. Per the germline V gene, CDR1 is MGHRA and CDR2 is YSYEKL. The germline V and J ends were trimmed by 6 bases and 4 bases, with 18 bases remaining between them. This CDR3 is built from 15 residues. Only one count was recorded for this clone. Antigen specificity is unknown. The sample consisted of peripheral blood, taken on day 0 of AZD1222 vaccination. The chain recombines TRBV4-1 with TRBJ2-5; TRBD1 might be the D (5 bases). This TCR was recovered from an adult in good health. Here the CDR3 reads CASRHLGASRETQYF. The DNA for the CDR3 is TGCGCCAGCAGACACCTAGGGGCGTCACGAGAGACCCAGTACTTC.